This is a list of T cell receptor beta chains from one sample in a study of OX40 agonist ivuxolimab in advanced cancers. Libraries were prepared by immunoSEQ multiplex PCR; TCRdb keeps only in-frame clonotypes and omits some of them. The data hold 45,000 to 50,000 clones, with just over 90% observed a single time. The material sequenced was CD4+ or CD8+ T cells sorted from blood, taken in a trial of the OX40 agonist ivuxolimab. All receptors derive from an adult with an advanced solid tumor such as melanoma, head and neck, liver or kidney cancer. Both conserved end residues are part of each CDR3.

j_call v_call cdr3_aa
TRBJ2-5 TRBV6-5 CASSLTSSEETQYF
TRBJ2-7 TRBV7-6 CASSLGRQANYEQYF
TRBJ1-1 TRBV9 CASSLRGGLMGTEAFF
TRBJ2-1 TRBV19 CASSWDRVGDEQFF
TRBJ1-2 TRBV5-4 CASSLEGSYGYTF
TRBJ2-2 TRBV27 CASSSTGELFF
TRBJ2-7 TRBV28 CASSSGSYEQYF
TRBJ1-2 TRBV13 CASSFGQHYGYTF
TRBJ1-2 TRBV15 CATSRDLAGGYTF
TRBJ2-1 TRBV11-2 CASSLNGRYNEQFF
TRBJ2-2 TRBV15 CATSRESAATGELFF
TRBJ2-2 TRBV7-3 CASSSTGVTGELFF
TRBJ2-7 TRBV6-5 CASSPGQGTYEQYF
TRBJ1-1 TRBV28 CASSLGGITEAFF
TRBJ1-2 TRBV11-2 CASSLEVGQLYGYTF
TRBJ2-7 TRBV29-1 CSVVGFLEYEQYF
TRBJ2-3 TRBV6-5 CASSYSFGGKSDTQYF
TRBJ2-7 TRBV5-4 CASSLGRQADTYEQYF
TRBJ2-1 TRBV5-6 CASSYTEALYYGNEQFF
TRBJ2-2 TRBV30 CAWVQTAGELFF
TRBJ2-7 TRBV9 CASSVSGTSGSEQYF
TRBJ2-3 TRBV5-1 CASSLALSSTDTQYF
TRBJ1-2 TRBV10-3 CAISEAGTSYGYTF
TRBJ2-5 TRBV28 CASSLSTGEETQYF
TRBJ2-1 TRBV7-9 CASSFSSDEQFF
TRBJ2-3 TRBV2 CASSGKREIPLGPTGTQYF
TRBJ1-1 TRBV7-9 CASSNMNTEAFF
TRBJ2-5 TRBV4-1 CASSHLLSQETQYF
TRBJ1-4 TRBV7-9 CASSPDGGGGEKLFF
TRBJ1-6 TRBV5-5 CASTLDRASSPLHF
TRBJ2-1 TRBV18 CASHQGNEQFF
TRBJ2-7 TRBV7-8 CASSLRGSGVAGPYEQYF
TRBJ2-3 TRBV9 CASSPIFGRGTDTQYF
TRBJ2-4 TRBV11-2 CASSLGKNIQYF
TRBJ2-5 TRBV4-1 CASSQSGQGLKETQYF
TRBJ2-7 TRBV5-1 CASSLDPSGGVLFEQYF
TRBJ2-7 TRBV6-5 CASSYGQGHEQYF
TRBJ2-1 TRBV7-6 CASSLRLPSSGLTSYNEQFF